This T cell receptor (beta chain) was sequenced during a study of blood T cells in healthy people across ages. Study findings and constraints: Strong correlation was found linking TCR beta diversity to naive T cell percentage. Fewer expanded clones and more diversity marked long-lived versus aged donors.

Combining a sample-barcoded 5' primer with a J-beta primer mix, a second PCR ran for roughly 6 to 11 cycles. Paired-end reads containing CDR3 totaled no fewer than 2.5 million for each sample. TCRdb independently ran MiXCR on the 5' RACE reads; one entry per CDR3 protein. The sample records about 970,000 distinct CDR3 sequences, 51% being singletons. Trimming at V came to 4 bases and at J to 6 bases, leaving 5 bases not matched to a gene. The CDR3 has 13 residues. Germline CDR1 is SGHAT and CDR2 is FQNNGV. Details on this clonotype: Its antigen is unidentified.

The chain uses TRBV11-2 and TRBJ2-7; 8 nucleotides line up with TRBD1. The source of this sequence is a woman aged 55-69 years in good health. The sample comprised blood. The DNA for the CDR3 is TGTGCCAGCAGCTCATCCAGGGGGCCCGAGCAGTACTTC. Translating it yields CASSSSRGPEQYF.